The 26 T cell receptor beta chains below all came from one sample that was sequenced in a study of tumor and adjacent non-tumor tissue in lung cancer. RNA was extracted from bulk tissue without any cell sorting. The normal lung tissue was taken more than 3 cm from the tumor edge. TCRbeta libraries were built with three rounds of nested PCR, modified from ARM-PCR. In TCRdb, the multiplex PCR reads were re-called with MiXCR into one record per CDR3 protein. The sample consists of 110,000 or so distinct CDR3 sequences, around 57% of them appearing once. Specimen: distant non-tumor lung tissue. The source is a man between 60 and 75 years old with non-small cell lung cancer.

The sample holds many counts of this clonotype. The CDR3 loop is CASSLTGNTEAFF. The CDR3 DNA is TGTGCCAGCAGTTTGACAGGGAACACTGAAGCTTTCTTT. The rearrangement uses TRBV6-2 or TRBV6-3 and TRBJ1-1; possibly TRBD1 for D (6 bases). CDR3 length: 13 amino acids. Trimming stripped 4 bases from V and 1 base from J, with 7 bases between. CDR1 is MNHEY, CDR2 SVGEGT, per germline.

Comment on this clonotype: One end of the junction does not line up with germline, which may come from a read error. The gene calls are TRBV11-2 and TRBJ2-1; D perhaps matches TRBD1 (5 bases). The CDR3 runs to 15 residues. Germline CDR1 SGHAT, CDR2 FQNNGV. The CDR3 coding sequence is TGTGCCAGCAGTTTAACAGGCAACTCCTTCAATGGGCAGTTCTTC. Translated: CASSLTGNSFNGQFF.

To note about this clonotype: This may stem from a read error, because a much larger clone lies one nucleotide away. The chain couples TRBV6-1 to TRBJ1-5; D is uncertain. The CDR3 spans 15 residues. Germline V gene data show CDR1 as MNHNS and CDR2 as SASEGT. CDR3 sequence reads: CAGSADKLENQPQHF. CDR3 sequence (DNA): TGTGCCGGCAGTGCAGACAAACTTGAGAATCAGCCCCAGCATTTT.

This chain links TRBV2 with TRBJ2-1; tentatively, D is TRBD1 or TRBD2 (5 bases each). V shed 5 bases and J shed 14 bases, with 16 bases lying between them. Germline V gene lookup returns CDR1 SNHLY and CDR2 FYNNEI. The CDR3 totals 12 residues. The CDR3 nucleotides are TGTGCCAGCAGTCCCCTGGGAGAAGGGGAGTTCTTC. Translation gives CASSPLGEGEFF.

As to this clonotype: An end of the junction does not agree with germline; a read error may underlie this. The V call is TRBV11-2, the J call TRBJ2-5; possibly TRBD1 for D (6 bases). The CDR3 runs to 12 residues. From germline, CDR1 is SGHAT and CDR2 FQNNGV. The DNA of the CDR3 is TGTGCCAGCAACTTAAGGGGGGAGACCCAGTACTTC. Amino acids: CASNLRGETQYF.

The rearrangement joins TRBV29-1 to TRBJ2-4; a possible D gene is TRBD1 (5 bases). Germline V gene sequence: CDR1 SQVTM, CDR2 ANQGSEA. This CDR3 is built from 13 residues. V lost 2 bases and J 8 bases, leaving 13 bases between the germline ends. CDR3 bases: TGCAGCGTTGAACCTAGGGGTTTCGACATTCAGTACTTC. It specifies CSVEPRGFDIQYF.

Regarding this clonotype: At one of its ends the junction is not consistent with the germline gene, which may arise from a read error. The V call is TRBV4-2, the J call TRBJ1-6; D remains unclear. This CDR3 is built from 14 residues. Looked up from germline, CDR1 is LGHNA and CDR2 is YNFKEQ. CDR3 nucleotide sequence: TGTGCCAGCATCCAAGAGGGCAGTAGTTCAGCCCTCCACTTT. Protein product: CASIQEGSSSALHF.

This clonotype was detected many times. The rearrangement links TRBV20-1 to TRBJ2-4, with D perhaps matching TRBD2 (5 bases). The CDR3 contains 12 residues. Germline V lookup: CDR1 DFQATT, CDR2 SNEGSKA (reference sequence). The V end lost 3 bases, the J end lost 8 bases, and 11 bases lay between the germline ends. CDR3 sequence reads: CSARAGIDIQYF. CDR3 sequence (DNA): TGCAGTGCTAGGGCCGGGATCGACATTCAGTACTTC.

With regard to this clonotype: In this CDR3 the conserved last residue, phenylalanine or tryptophan, is missing, so a read error is likely. The V and J genes are TRBV29-1 and TRBJ2-2; no definite D call. In germline, CDR1 is SQVTM, CDR2 ANQGSEA. This CDR3 is 13 amino acids long. The DNA for the CDR3 is TGCAGAGTTGATCCTGGTAAGGCCGGGGAGCTGTTTTAT. Protein: CRVDPGKAGELFY.

The chain couples TRBV30 to TRBJ2-5; D unclear. The CDR3 covers 15 residues. CDR1 GTSNPN and CDR2 SVGIG come from the germline V gene (reference sequence). The V end lost 2 bases, the J end lost 6 bases, and 19 bases lay between the germline ends. The DNA of the CDR3 is TGTGCCTGGAGTACCCCTTCCAGCACATACCAGACCCAGTACTTC. Translating gives CAWSTPSSTYQTQYF.

About this clonotype: A read error may produce the germline difference seen at one junction end. The rearrangement links TRBV6-6 to TRBJ1-5; 8 nucleotides agree with TRBD1. This CDR3 comprises 15 residues. Per germline, CDR1 MNHNY and CDR2 SVGAGI (reference sequence). CDR3 DNA sequence: TGTGTCAGCAGTTACGCCGACAGGGGAAACCAGCCCCAGCATTTT. Translation: CVSSYADRGNQPQHF.

This clonotype turned up a few times. The genes are TRBV5-1 and TRBJ2-1, with 14 bases fitting TRBD2. The CDR3 totals 16 residues. Per germline, CDR1 SGHRS and CDR2 YFSETQ. The V gene end was trimmed by 4 bases and the J gene end by 9 bases; junction bases not matched to a gene: 9. The CDR3 sequence is CASSRGTSGRGVEQFF. DNA for the CDR3: TGCGCCAGCAGCCGCGGGACTAGCGGGAGAGGGGTTGAGCAGTTCTTC.

About this clonotype: Since a much larger clone is just one base distant, this may be a read error. The conserved phenylalanine or tryptophan normally closing the CDR3 is absent here, so this likely arose from a read error. The limits of the CDR3 on the DNA are not certain, so only TCRdb's listed CDR3 is given. J is TRBJ2-1 and V is TRBV11-2. Germline assignment: CDR1 SGHAT and CDR2 FQNNGV. The CDR3 comprises 13 residues, both ends counted. CDR3: CASSLESYNERFL.

For this clonotype: Given a much more abundant clone one base away, this may be a read error. The V and J genes are TRBV12-3 or TRBV12-4 and TRBJ1-5; the D gene is possibly TRBD1 (5 bases). The CDR3 totals 13 residues. The V end was cut by 4 bases, the J end by 9 bases, with 13 bases between. The CDR3 sequence is CASSYGGIRPQHF. CDR3 bases: TGTGCCAGCAGTTACGGGGGAATTCGGCCCCAGCATTTT.

The chain carries TRBV6-6 and TRBJ1-2, with D perhaps matching TRBD1 (5 bases). This CDR3 spans 18 amino acids. The germline V gene encodes CDR1 MNHNY and CDR2 SVGAGI (reference sequence). V lost 4 bases to trimming and J lost 8 bases, with 29 bases between them. This chain's CDR3 is CASSLALTTDTGWNGYTF. The CDR3 DNA sequence: TGTGCCAGCAGTTTGGCATTAACTACGGACACCGGGTGGAACGGCTACACCTTC.

Of note for this clonotype: One end of the junction varies from germline; a read error may be responsible. The rearrangement joins TRBV7-9 to TRBJ2-1; D gene uncertain. Germline V lookup: CDR1 SEHNR, CDR2 FQNEAQ (reference sequence). The CDR3 consists of 15 residues. The DNA of the CDR3 is TGTTCCAGCAGCTTAGTGGGTGGTGGCGGCAATGAGCAGTTCTTC. It is translated as CSSSLVGGGGNEQFF. Together with reference TRBV7-9 and TRBJ2-1, the CDR3 gives the full variable domain: DTGVSQNPRHKITKRGQNVTFRCDPISEHNRLYWYRQTLGQGPEFLTYFQNEAQLEKSRLLSDRFSAERPKGSFSTLEIQRTEQGDSAMYLCSSSLVGGGGNEQFFGPGTRLTVL.

For this clonotype: At one of its ends the junction is not consistent with the germline gene, which may arise from a read error. This chain joins TRBV6-5 and TRBJ2-3; 7 nucleotides line up with TRBD2. This CDR3 has 13 residues. The germline V gene has CDR1 MNHEY and CDR2 SVGAGI. In DNA, the CDR3 is TGCGCCAGCAGCTTGGGGGGGGAGGATACGCAGTATTTT. Translation: CASSLGGEDTQYF.

The V call is TRBV29-1, the J call TRBJ2-1; maybe TRBD1 (6 bases). Trimming left V 7 bases short and J 12 bases short, with 31 bases between. Germline CDR1 and CDR2: SQVTM and ANQGSEA. This CDR3 has 16 residues. The CDR3 reads CSANGDTQGGMGGQFF. CDR3 nucleotides: TGCAGCGCTAACGGGGACACACAGGGTGGCATGGGTGGGCAGTTCTTC.

About this clonotype: One junction end disagrees with the germline gene, perhaps due to a read error. The CDR3 DNA reads TGTGCCAGCACCTTAGATGCCGAGTCTAGCGGTACTAGGAATCAGTACTTC. Protein: CASTLDAESSGTRNQYF. The rearrangement joins TRBV11-2 to TRBJ2-5; 7 nucleotides agree with TRBD2. Germline assignment: CDR1 SGHAT and CDR2 FQNNGV. This CDR3 has 17 residues.

In this sample, this clonotype turned up many times. The genes are TRBV29-1 and TRBJ2-7, with D perhaps TRBD2 (5 bases). V lost 4 bases and J 2 bases, leaving 9 bases between the germline ends. The CDR3 is made up of 12 amino acids. Germline CDR1 and CDR2: SQVTM and ANQGSEA. This CDR3 reads CSVGTFTYEQYF. CDR3 in DNA: TGCAGCGTTGGGACTTTTACCTACGAGCAGTACTTC.

In regard to this clonotype: A junction boundary mismatches the germline segment, possibly from a read error. The rearrangement links TRBV12-3 or TRBV12-4 to TRBJ2-3, with 11 bases aligning to TRBD2. CDR3 length: 15 amino acids. For the CDR3, the DNA is TGTGTCAGCACTACTAGCGGGAGATTCGGTGATACGCAGTATTTT. Translation: CVSTTSGRFGDTQYF.

A remark on this clonotype: This clone may be a read error of a much larger clone one base away. The rearrangement uses TRBV5-1 and TRBJ2-1; 8 bases line up with TRBD2. Trimming removed 4 bases from V and 2 bases from J; junction bases left unmatched: 8. CDR1 and CDR2 (germline): SGHRS, YFSETQ. The CDR3 has 16 amino acids. The CDR3 bases are TGCGCCAGCAGCAAATCGGCGGGAGGTACCTACAATGAGCAGTTCTTC. Translation: CASSKSAGGTYNEQFF. The full variable domain, completed using reference TRBV5-1 and TRBJ2-1, is KAGVTQTPRYLIKTRGQQVTLSCSPISGHRSVSWYQQTPGQGLQFLFEYFSETQRNKGNFPGRFSGRQFSNSRSEMNVSTLELGDSALYLCASSKSAGGTYNEQFFGPGTRLTVL.

This clonotype showed up many times. V and J are TRBV4-3 and TRBJ1-1, with D tentatively TRBD1 (6 bases). Per the germline V gene, CDR1 is LGHNA and CDR2 is YSLEER. The CDR3 has 16 amino acids. Between the trimmed V and J ends, which lost 0 bases and 1 base, there was a span of 12 bases. The CDR3 nucleotides read TGCGCCAGCAGCCAAGACACACAGGGCCCGAACACTGAAGCTTTCTTT. As protein: CASSQDTQGPNTEAFF.

This clonotype was detected once. A much more abundant neighbour one base away suggests this may be a read error. The V and J genes are TRBV18 and TRBJ1-4, with unresolved D. The CDR3 sequence is 13 residues long. Per the germline V gene, CDR1 is KGHSH and CDR2 is LQKENI. The CDR3 bases are TGTGTCAGCTCACCTACCCCCACGGGGAAACTGTTTTTT. Its translation is CVSSPTPTGKLFF. Full variable domain (remainder filled in from reference TRBV18 and TRBJ1-4): NAGVMQNPRHLVRRRGQEARLRCSPMKGHSHVYWYRQLPEEGLKFMVYLQKENIIDESGMPKERFSAEFPKEGPSILRIQQVVRGDSAAYFCVSSPTPTGKLFFGSGTQLSVL.

Concerning this clonotype itself: One end of the junction is discordant with germline, which a read error may explain. The V gene is TRBV29-1, the J gene TRBJ2-5; no clear D. Per the germline V gene, CDR1 is SQVTM and CDR2 is ANQGSEA. CDR3 length: 11 amino acids. This CDR3 reads CSAEDLDIQYF. DNA of the CDR3: TGCAGCGCTGAAGACTTAGATATCCAGTACTTC.

Note on this clonotype: A read error may produce the germline difference seen at one junction end. The rearrangement uses TRBV12-3 or TRBV12-4 and TRBJ2-5, with TRBD1 identical over 10 bases. This CDR3 has 13 residues. In nucleotides, the CDR3 is TGTGTCAGCAGTAGGACAGGGGGTCAGACCCAGTATTTC. It is translated as CVSSRTGGQTQYF.